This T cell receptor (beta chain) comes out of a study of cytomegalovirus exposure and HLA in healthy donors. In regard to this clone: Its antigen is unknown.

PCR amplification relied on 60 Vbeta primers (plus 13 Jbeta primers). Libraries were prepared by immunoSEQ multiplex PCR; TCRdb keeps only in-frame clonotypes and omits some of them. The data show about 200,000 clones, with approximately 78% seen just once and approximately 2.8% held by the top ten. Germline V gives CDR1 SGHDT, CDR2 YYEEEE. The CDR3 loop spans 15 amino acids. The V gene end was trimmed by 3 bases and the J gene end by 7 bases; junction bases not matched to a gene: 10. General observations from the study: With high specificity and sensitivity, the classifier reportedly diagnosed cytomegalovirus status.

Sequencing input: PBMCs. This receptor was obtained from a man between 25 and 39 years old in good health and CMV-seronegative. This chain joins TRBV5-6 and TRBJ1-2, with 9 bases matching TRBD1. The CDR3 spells CASSSPKTGGFGYTF. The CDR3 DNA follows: TGTGCCAGCAGCTCCCCCAAGACAGGGGGTTTTGGCTACACCTTC.